This T cell receptor (beta chain) appears in the sequencing data of a study of cytomegalovirus exposure and HLA in healthy donors. General study points: An ancestry cluster, one associated with Asian ancestry, reportedly showed fewer N-insertions than the approximately 670-donor mean in a later analysis. In the analysis, some V segments, TRBV6-2 and TRBV6-3 included, were excluded as indistinguishable. Later work associated more than 15,000 TCR beta sequences with HLA alleles at 0.05 false discovery rate. Previously analyzed data showed that most TCR beta V segments were productive at a frequency of about 87% or about 30%.

Per the germline V gene, CDR1 is GTSNPN and CDR2 is SVGIG (reference sequence). This CDR3 spans 15 amino acids. V dropped 0 bases and J dropped 6; count of bases not matched to a gene: 6. Concerning this clone itself: Antigen specificity is unknown.

The PCR had 60 Vbeta and 13 Jbeta primers. The protocol was immunoSEQ multiplex PCR, while the TCRdb copy is restricted to in-frame clones and leaves out a portion. In the table there are 160,000 or so clones, around 85% of which are singletons. The sample comprised PBMCs. The TCR comes from a middle-aged man in good health and CMV-seropositive. The gene calls are TRBV30 and TRBJ2-3; 10 bases agree with TRBD2. DNA of the CDR3: TGTGCCTGGAGTGTCCGACTAGCGGGTATGGATACGCAGTATTTT. Translated: CAWSVRLAGMDTQYF.